These T cell receptor beta chains were read from a single sample in a study of T cells after posttransplantation cyclophosphamide. The assay was immunoSEQ multiplex PCR, and TCRdb's table has in-frame clones only and misses some. The sample has 4,300 or so clones; around 80% are singletons. The sample consisted of PBMCs, taken after allogeneic stem cell transplant with posttransplant cyclophosphamide. The receptors derive from a male patient in his thirties or forties who received an allogeneic stem cell transplant from a related donor, was CMV-positive, and had acute and chronic GVHD. Some T cells may be supplied by the graft donor. The CDR3 runs from the conserved cysteine through the conserved F or W. Each record gives: D gene, J gene, V gene, CDR3 protein, CDR3 DNA. The D gene is left open where the match is weak.

>-|TRBJ2-7|TRBV11-3
CASSLSQAYEQYF
TGTGCCAGCAGCTTAAGTCAGGCTTACGAGCAGTACTTC
>-|TRBJ1-1|TRBV14
CASSQEDRGGFNEAFF
TGTGCCAGCAGCCAAGAAGATCGAGGGGGTTTTAATGAAGCTTTCTTC
>TRBD2|TRBJ2-7|TRBV11-2
CASSSGLAGSYEQYF
TGTGCCAGCAGCTCAGGACTAGCGGGATCTTACGAGCAGTACTTC
>TRBD1|TRBJ2-7|TRBV7-3
CASSSSGTGNYEQYF
TGTGCCAGCAGCTCCTCCGGGACAGGGAACTACGAGCAGTACTTC
>-|TRBJ2-1|TRBV7-2
CASSVTFGGNEQFF
TGTGCCAGCAGCGTCACGTTCGGGGGCAATGAGCAGTTCTTC
>-|TRBJ2-1|TRBV7-9
CASSPRLGARYNEQFF
TGTGCCAGCAGCCCCAGACTAGGAGCTCGCTACAATGAGCAGTTCTTC
>-|TRBJ1-1|TRBV5-8
CASSPGGPLATEAFF
TGTGCCAGCAGCCCCGGGGGACCCTTGGCCACTGAAGCTTTCTTT
>TRBD1|TRBJ2-7|TRBV18
CAARQGTMDEQYF
TGTGCCGCCAGACAGGGTACGATGGACGAGCAGTACTTC
>TRBD1|TRBJ1-1|TRBV18
CASSSRDRVSEAFF
TGTGCCAGCTCATCCCGGGACAGGGTATCTGAAGCTTTCTTT
>TRBD2|TRBJ2-1|TRBV30
CAWAKGLARDEQFF
TGTGCCTGGGCGAAGGGACTAGCGAGGGATGAGCAGTTCTTC
>TRBD1|TRBJ2-7|TRBV13
CASSLRTGGFSEQYF
TGTGCCAGCAGTCTCCGGACAGGGGGCTTTTCCGAGCAGTACTTC
>-|TRBJ2-2|TRBV7-9
CASSLAGAVPGELFF
TGTGCCAGCAGCTTAGCGGGGGCAGTTCCCGGGGAGCTGTTTTTT
>-|TRBJ1-5|TRBV19
CASHRANQPQHF
TGTGCCAGCCACAGGGCCAATCAGCCCCAGCATTTT
>-|TRBJ1-4|TRBV6-1
CASSELTGLTNEKLFF
TGTGCCAGCAGTGAGTTAACAGGGCTAACTAATGAAAAACTGTTTTTT
>-|TRBJ2-7|TRBV20-1
CSLGGTYEQYF
TGCAGTTTAGGCGGTACCTACGAGCAGTACTTC
>-|TRBJ2-3|TRBV7-3
CASSSGGTDTQYF
TGTGCCAGCAGCTCCGGGGGCACAGATACGCAGTATTTT
>-|TRBJ2-6|TRBV29-1
CSANSGANVLTF
TGCAGCGCCAACTCTGGGGCCAACGTCCTGACTTTC
>TRBD2|TRBJ2-1|TRBV30
CAWHGTSGSFVSFNEQFF
TGTGCCTGGCACGGGACTAGCGGGAGCTTCGTGAGCTTCAATGAGCAGTTCTTC